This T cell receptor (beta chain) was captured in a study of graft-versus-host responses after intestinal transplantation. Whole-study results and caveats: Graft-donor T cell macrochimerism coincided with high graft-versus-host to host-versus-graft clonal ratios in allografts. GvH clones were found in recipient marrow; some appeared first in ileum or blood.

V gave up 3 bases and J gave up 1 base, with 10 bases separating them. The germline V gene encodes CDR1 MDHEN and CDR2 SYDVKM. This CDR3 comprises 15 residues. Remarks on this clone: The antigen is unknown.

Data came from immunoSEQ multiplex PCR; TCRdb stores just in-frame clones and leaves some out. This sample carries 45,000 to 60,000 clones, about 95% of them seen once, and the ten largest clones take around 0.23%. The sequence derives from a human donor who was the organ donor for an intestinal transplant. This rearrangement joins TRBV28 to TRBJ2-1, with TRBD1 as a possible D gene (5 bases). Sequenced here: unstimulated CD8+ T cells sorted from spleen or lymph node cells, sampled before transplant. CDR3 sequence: CASSLVDTSYNEQFF. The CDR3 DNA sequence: TGTGCCAGCAGTTTGGTGGACACATCCTACAATGAGCAGTTCTTC.